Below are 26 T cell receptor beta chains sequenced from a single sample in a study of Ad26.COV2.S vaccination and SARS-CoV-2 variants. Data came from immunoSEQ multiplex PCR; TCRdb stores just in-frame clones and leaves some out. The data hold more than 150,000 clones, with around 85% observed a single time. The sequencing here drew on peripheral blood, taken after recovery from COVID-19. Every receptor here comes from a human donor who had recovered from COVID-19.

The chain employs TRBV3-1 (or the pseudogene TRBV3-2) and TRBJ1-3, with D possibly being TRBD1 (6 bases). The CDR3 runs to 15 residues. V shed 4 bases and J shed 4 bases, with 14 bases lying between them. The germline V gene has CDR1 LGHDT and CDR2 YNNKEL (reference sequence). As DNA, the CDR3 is TGTGCCAGCAGCCTCCTCGGGGGGCGAGGAAACACCATATATTTT. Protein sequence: CASSLLGGRGNTIYF.

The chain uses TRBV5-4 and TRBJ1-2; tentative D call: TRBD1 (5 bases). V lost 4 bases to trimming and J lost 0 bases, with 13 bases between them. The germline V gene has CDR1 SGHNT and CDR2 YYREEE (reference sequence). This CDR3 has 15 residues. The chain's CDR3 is CASSLRQTANYGYTF. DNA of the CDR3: TGTGCCAGCAGCCTCCGACAGACTGCTAACTATGGCTACACCTTC.

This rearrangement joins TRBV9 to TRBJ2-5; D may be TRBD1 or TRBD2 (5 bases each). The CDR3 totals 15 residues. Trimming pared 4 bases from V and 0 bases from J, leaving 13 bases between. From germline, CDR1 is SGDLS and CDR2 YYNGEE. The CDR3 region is CASSPGAEYQETQYF. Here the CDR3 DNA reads TGTGCCAGCAGCCCCGGGGCAGAGTACCAAGAGACCCAGTACTTC.

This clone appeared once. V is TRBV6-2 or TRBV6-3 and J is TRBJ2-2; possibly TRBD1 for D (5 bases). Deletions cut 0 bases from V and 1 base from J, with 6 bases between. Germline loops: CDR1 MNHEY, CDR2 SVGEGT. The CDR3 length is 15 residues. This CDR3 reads CASSYSTGNTGELFF. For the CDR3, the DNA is TGTGCCAGCAGTTACTCAACAGGGAACACCGGGGAGCTGTTTTTT.

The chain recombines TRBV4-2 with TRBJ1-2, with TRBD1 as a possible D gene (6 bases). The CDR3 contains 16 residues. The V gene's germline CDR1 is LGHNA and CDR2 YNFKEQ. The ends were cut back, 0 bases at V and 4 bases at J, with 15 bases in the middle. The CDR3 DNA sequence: TGTGCCAGCAGCCAAGAGTTGGTGGGGGGCACCTATGGCTACACCTTC. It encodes CASSQELVGGTYGYTF.

CDR3 nucleotide sequence: TGTGCCACAGCCCTGCGGAGCACAGATACGCAGTATTTT. It codes for CATALRSTDTQYF. This chain joins TRBV6-4 and TRBJ2-3; D gene ambiguous. Trimming shortened V by 10 bases and J by 0 bases, and 11 bases separated the two germline ends. The CDR3 loop spans 13 amino acids. Per germline, CDR1 MRHNA and CDR2 SNTAGT.

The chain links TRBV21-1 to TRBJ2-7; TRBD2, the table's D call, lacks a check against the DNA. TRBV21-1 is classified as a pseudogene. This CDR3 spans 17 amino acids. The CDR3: CASSKAGRALVPYEQYF. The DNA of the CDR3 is TGTGCCAGCAGCAAAGCTGGGCGGGCCCTAGTCCCCTACGAGCAGTACTTC.

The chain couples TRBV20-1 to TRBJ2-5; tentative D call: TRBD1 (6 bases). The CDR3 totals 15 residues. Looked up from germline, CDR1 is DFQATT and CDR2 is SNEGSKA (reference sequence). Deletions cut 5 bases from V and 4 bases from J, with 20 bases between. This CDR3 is CSAREIQGPGETQYF. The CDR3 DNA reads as TGCAGTGCTCGTGAGATTCAGGGGCCCGGAGAGACCCAGTACTTC.

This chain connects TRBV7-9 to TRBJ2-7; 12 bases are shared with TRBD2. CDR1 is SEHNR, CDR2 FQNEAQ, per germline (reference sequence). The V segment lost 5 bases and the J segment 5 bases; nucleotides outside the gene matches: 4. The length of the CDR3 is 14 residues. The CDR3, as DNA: TGTGCCAGCAGCCCCTGGACTAGCGGGAACGAGCAGTACTTC. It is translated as CASSPWTSGNEQYF.

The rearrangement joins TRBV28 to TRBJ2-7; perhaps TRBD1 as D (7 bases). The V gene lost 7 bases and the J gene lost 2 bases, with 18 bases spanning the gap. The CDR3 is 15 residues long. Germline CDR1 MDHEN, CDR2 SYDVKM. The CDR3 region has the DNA TGTGCCAGCACTTCTCAGGGGGGTTTACCCTACGAGCAGTACTTC. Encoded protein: CASTSQGGLPYEQYF.

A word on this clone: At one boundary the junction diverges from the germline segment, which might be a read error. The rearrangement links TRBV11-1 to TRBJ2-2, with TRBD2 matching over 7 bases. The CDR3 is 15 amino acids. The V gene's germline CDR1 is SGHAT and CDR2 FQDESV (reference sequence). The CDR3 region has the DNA TGTGCCAGCCGCTTGGAGCGGGGGAACACCGGGGAGCTGTTTTTT. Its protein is CASRLERGNTGELFF.

CDR3 sequence (DNA): TGTGCCAGCAGCTTGGTTCAGGGCATTTATGAGCAGTTCTTC. This codes for CASSLVQGIYEQFF. V is TRBV5-5 and J is TRBJ2-1, with TRBD1 as a possible D gene (5 bases). This CDR3 spans 14 amino acids. V was cut by 0 bases and J by 8 bases, with 12 bases left in between. Germline V gene data show CDR1 as SGHKS and CDR2 as YYEKEE (reference sequence).

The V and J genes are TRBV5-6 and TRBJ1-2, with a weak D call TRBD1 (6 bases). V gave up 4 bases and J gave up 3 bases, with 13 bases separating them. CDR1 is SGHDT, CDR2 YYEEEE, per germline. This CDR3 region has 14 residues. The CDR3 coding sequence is TGTGCCAGCAGCCTGGGTCAGGGGTACTATGGCTACACCTTC. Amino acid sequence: CASSLGQGYYGYTF.

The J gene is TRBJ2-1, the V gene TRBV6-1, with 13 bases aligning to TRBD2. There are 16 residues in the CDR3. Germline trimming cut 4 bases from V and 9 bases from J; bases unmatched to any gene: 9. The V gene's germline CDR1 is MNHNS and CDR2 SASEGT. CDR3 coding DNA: TGTGCCAGCAGTGCCGCACTAGCGGGAGGGATCAGTGAGCAGTTCTTC. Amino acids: CASSAALAGGISEQFF.

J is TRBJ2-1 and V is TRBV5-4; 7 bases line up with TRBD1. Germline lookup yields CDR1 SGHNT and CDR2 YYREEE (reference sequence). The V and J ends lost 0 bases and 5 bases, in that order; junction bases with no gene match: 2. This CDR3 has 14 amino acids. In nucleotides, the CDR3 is TGTGCCAGCAGCTTGGTGGGACAGCACAATGAGCAGTTCTTC. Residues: CASSLVGQHNEQFF.

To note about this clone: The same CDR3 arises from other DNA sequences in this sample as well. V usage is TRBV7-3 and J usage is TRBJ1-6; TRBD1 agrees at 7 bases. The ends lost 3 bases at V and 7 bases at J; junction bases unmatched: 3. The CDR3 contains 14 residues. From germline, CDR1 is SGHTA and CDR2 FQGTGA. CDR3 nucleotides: TGTGCCAGCAGCTTGGGGACAGCAAATTCACCCCTCCACTTT. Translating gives CASSLGTANSPLHF.

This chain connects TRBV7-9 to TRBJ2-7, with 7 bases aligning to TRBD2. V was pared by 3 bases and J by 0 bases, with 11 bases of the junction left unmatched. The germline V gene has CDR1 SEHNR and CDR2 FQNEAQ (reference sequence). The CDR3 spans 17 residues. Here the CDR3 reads CASSFLGRGDSSYEQYF. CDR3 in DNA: TGTGCCAGCAGCTTTCTCGGCCGGGGGGATAGCTCCTACGAGCAGTACTTC.

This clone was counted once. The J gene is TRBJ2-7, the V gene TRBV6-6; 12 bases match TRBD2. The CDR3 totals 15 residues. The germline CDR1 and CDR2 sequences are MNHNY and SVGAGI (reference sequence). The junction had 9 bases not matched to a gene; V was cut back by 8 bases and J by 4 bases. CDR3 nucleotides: TGTGCCAGCGCCCGGACTAGCGGGGACGGGTACGAGCAGTACTTC. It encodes CASARTSGDGYEQYF.

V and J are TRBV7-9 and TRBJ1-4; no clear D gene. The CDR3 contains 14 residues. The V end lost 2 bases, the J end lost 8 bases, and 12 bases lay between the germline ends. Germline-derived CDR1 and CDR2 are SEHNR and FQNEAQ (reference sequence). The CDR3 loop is CASSLNSAREKLFF. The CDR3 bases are TGTGCCAGCAGCTTAAACAGCGCGAGAGAAAAACTGTTTTTT.

This chain's CDR3 is CASSEGTGSYEQYF. CDR3 coding DNA: TGCGCCAGCAGCGAGGGGACAGGGTCCTACGAGCAGTACTTC. The rearrangement uses TRBV5-1 and TRBJ2-7; 9 bases line up with TRBD1. The germline CDR1 and CDR2 sequences are SGHRS and YFSETQ. The CDR3 length is 14 residues. The ends lost 4 bases at V and 1 base at J; junction bases unmatched: 3.

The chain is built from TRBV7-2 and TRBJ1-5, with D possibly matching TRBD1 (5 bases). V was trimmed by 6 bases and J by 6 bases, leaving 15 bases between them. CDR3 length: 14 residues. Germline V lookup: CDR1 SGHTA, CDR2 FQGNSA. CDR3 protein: CASSAGRGGQPQHF. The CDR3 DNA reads TGTGCCAGCAGTGCGGGAAGGGGAGGTCAGCCCCAGCATTTT.

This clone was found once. The CDR3 DNA is TGTGCCAGCAGCCAAGAACCCTCCGGGGAGCTGTTTTTT. Amino acid sequence: CASSQEPSGELFF. The chain uses TRBV4-2 and TRBJ2-2, with D unclear. V dropped 0 bases and J dropped 6 bases, with 5 bases sitting between them. The germline gives CDR1 LGHNA, CDR2 YNFKEQ. This CDR3 contains 13 residues.

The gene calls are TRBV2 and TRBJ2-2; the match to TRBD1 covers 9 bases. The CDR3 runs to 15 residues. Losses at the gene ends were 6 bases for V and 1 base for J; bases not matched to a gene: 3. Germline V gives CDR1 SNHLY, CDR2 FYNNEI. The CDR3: CASSKGQGNTGELFF. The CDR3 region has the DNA TGTGCCAGCAGCAAGGGACAGGGGAACACCGGGGAGCTGTTTTTT.

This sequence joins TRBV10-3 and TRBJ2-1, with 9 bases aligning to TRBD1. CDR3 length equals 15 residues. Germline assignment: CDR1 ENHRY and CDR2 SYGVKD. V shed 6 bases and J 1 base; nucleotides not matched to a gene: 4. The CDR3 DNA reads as TGTGCCATCAGGGGGGGGACAGGGTCCTACAATGAGCAGTTCTTC. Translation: CAIRGGTGSYNEQFF.

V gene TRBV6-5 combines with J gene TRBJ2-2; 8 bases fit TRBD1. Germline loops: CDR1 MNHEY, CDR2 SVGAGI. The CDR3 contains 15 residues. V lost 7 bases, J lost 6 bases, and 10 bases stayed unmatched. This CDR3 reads CASTTDRAFAGELFF. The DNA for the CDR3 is TGTGCCAGCACTACGGACAGGGCGTTCGCCGGGGAGCTGTTTTTT.

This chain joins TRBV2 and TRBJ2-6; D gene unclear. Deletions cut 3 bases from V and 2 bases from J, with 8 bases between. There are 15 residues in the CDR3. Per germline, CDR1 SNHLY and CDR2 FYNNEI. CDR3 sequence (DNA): TGTGCCAGCAGTGACGGGCAGCCTGGGGCCAACGTCCTGACTTTC. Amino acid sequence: CASSDGQPGANVLTF.